These 22 T cell receptor beta chains originate from one sample sequenced in a study of OX40 agonist ivuxolimab in advanced cancers. The data were produced by immunoSEQ multiplex PCR, yet TCRdb's version contains in-frame clones alone and is incomplete. The sample has about 90,000 clones, 90% seen once. The sample here was CD4+ or CD8+ T cells sorted from blood, taken in a trial of the OX40 agonist ivuxolimab. Source of these receptors: an adult with an advanced solid tumor such as melanoma, head and neck, liver or kidney cancer.

This chain uses TRBV18 with TRBJ1-1; 7 nucleotides match TRBD1. CDR3 size: 16 residues. In germline, CDR1 is KGHSH, CDR2 LQKENI. V lost 3 bases and J lost 3; bases outside the gene matches: 10. The CDR3 coding sequence is TGTGCCAGCTCACCCCGGACAGGCCCCTTGGACACTGAAGCTTTCTTT. This codes for CASSPRTGPLDTEAFF.

The chain couples TRBV7-9 to TRBJ1-1; maybe TRBD1 (6 bases). Germline CDR1 is SEHNR and CDR2 is FQNEAQ (reference sequence). The CDR3 sequence is 13 residues long. V was shortened by 5 bases and J by 5 bases, with 12 bases between the two germline ends. CDR3 nucleotides: TGTGCCAGCAGCACGCTTCAGGGGACTGAAGCTTTCTTT. This gives the protein CASSTLQGTEAFF.

The chain couples TRBV7-6 to TRBJ2-5; 7 bases are a match to TRBD1. Near its end, the DNA agrees better with TRBJ2-7, so the J call may be wrong. The CDR3 is made up of 15 amino acids. In germline, CDR1 is SGHVS, CDR2 FNYEAQ. CDR3 DNA: TGTGCCAGCAGCTTAGCGTTAGGGGGCACGTACGAGCAGTACTTC. Protein product: CASSLALGGTYEQYF.

This clone was recorded once. This rearrangement joins TRBV6-6 to TRBJ1-5, with unresolved D. CDR3 length equals 13 residues. Trimming took 2 bases from V and 7 from J, leaving 9 bases between them. Looked up from germline, CDR1 is MNHNY and CDR2 is SVGAGI (reference sequence). The CDR3 DNA reads as TGTGCCAGCAGTTACGGGTACGGGCAGCCCCAGCATTTT. Amino acids: CASSYGYGQPQHF.

The chain employs TRBV7-3 and TRBJ2-2; a weak D match, TRBD1 (6 bases). Germline-derived CDR1 and CDR2 are SGHTA and FQGTGA. V was cut by 4 bases and J by 6 bases, with 12 bases left in between. The length of the CDR3 is 14 residues. The CDR3 protein is CASSSGVAAGELFF. CDR3 coding DNA: TGTGCCAGCAGCTCAGGGGTGGCTGCCGGGGAGCTGTTTTTT.

Written as DNA, the CDR3 is TGCAGCGCCTGGACTAGCGGGAGTCCCAACGAGCAGTACTTC. Translation: CSAWTSGSPNEQYF. The chain uses TRBV29-1 and TRBJ2-7, with 13 nucleotides matching TRBD2. The germline gives CDR1 SQVTM, CDR2 ANQGSEA. V shed 7 bases, J shed 5 bases, and the junction held 8 bases outside the gene matches. This CDR3 contains 14 residues.

This chain joins TRBV5-1 and TRBJ1-4, with TRBD1 as a possible D gene (5 bases). V was pared by 4 bases and J by 8 bases, with 15 bases between. The CDR3 is 14 residues long. In germline, CDR1 is SGHRS, CDR2 YFSETQ. For the CDR3, the DNA is TGCGCCAGCAGCCCGACAGAACAGAGAGAAAAACTGTTTTTT. Its translation is CASSPTEQREKLFF.

The rearrangement links TRBV5-1 to TRBJ2-1, with 9 positions matching TRBD1. The germline V gene encodes CDR1 SGHRS and CDR2 YFSETQ. The V and J ends lost 4 bases and 5 bases, in that order; junction bases with no gene match: 4. CDR3 size: 14 residues. CDR3: CASSRTGANNEQFF. CDR3 sequence (DNA): TGCGCCAGCAGCCGGACAGGGGCGAACAATGAGCAGTTCTTC.

The chain employs TRBV11-1 and TRBJ2-3; D is unclear. This CDR3 is built from 13 residues. The V end was cut by 5 bases, the J end by 3 bases, with 9 bases between. Germline lookup yields CDR1 SGHAT and CDR2 FQDESV (reference sequence). The CDR3 region is CASSLPITDTQYF. CDR3 DNA: TGTGCCAGCAGCCTCCCAATAACAGATACGCAGTATTTT.

The rearrangement uses TRBV4-1 and TRBJ2-7, with D tentatively TRBD1 (6 bases). V dropped 0 bases and J dropped 4 bases, with 13 bases sitting between them. The germline gives CDR1 MGHRA, CDR2 YSYEKL. This CDR3 contains 15 residues. The CDR3 spells CASSQEGIRGYEQYF. The CDR3 DNA follows: TGCGCCAGCAGCCAAGAAGGGATTAGGGGGTACGAGCAGTACTTC.

J is TRBJ2-3 and V is TRBV11-2; D is perhaps TRBD2 (6 bases). The germline gives CDR1 SGHAT, CDR2 FQNNGV. V lost 10 bases and J 2 bases, leaving 16 bases between the germline ends. This CDR3 has 14 amino acids. The CDR3 DNA reads TGTGCCACCCCAGGAGGGACTGACACAGATACGCAGTATTTT. The encoded protein is CATPGGTDTDTQYF.

The sample holds one count of this clone. This chain connects TRBV10-3 to TRBJ1-2; 9 positions match TRBD1. CDR3 length equals 14 residues. The junction had 8 bases not matched to a gene; V was cut back by 8 bases and J by 4 bases. Germline lookup yields CDR1 ENHRY and CDR2 SYGVKD. The CDR3, as DNA: TGTGCCATCCGCGGACAGGGGATGGTCTATGGCTACACCTTC. It encodes CAIRGQGMVYGYTF.

Turning to this clone: At one end the junction does not follow the germline gene, possibly because of a read error. V and J are TRBV6-1 and TRBJ2-7, with 11 bases that match TRBD1. From germline, CDR1 is MNHNS and CDR2 SASEGT. The CDR3 has 15 residues. The CDR3 is CASSEVGDRGDEQCF. The DNA for the CDR3 is TGTGCCAGCAGTGAAGTCGGGGACAGGGGGGACGAGCAGTGCTTC.

With respect to this clone: Compared with germline, one end of the junction differs, possibly owing to a read error. The chain links TRBV28 to TRBJ2-7, with 10 bases aligning to TRBD1. This CDR3 region has 13 residues. Germline CDR1 and CDR2: MDHEN and SYDVKM. The CDR3 bases are TGTGCCGGCAGAAGACAGGGGGCCGACGAGCAGTACTTC. This translates into CAGRRQGADEQYF.

This clone was detected a few times. The rearrangement uses TRBV2 and TRBJ2-1; no firm D call. The CDR3 consists of 14 residues. V shed 4 bases and J shed 3 bases, with 10 bases lying between them. The V gene's germline CDR1 is SNHLY and CDR2 FYNNEI. CDR3 coding DNA: TGTGCCAGCAGTGCCTGGGTTGACTACAATGAGCAGTTCTTC. This gives the protein CASSAWVDYNEQFF.

The V and J genes are TRBV5-5 and TRBJ1-2, with TRBD1 as a possible D gene (5 bases). With 1 base removed from V and 8 bases from J, the gap between germline ends came to 12 bases. Germline values: CDR1 SGHKS, CDR2 YYEKEE (reference sequence). This CDR3 contains 13 residues. Written as DNA, the CDR3 is TGTGCCAGCAGCTTGTTGACAGCTCGGGGCTACACCTTC. Its protein product is CASSLLTARGYTF. Variable domain in full (rest from reference TRBV5-5 and TRBJ1-2): DAGVTQSPTHLIKTRGQQVTLRCSPISGHKSVSWYQQVLGQGPQFIFQYYEKEERGRGNFPDRFSARQFPNYSSELNVNALLLGDSALYLCASSLLTARGYTFGSGTRLTVV.

This sequence joins TRBV7-9 and TRBJ2-7, with 9 bases that match TRBD1. In germline, CDR1 is SEHNR, CDR2 FQNEAQ (reference sequence). The CDR3 extends over 15 amino acids. The trim removed 5 bases at V and 3 bases at J, leaving 8 bases unmatched. In DNA, the CDR3 is TGTGCCAGCAGCCCTCAGACAGGGGGATACTACGAGCAGTACTTC. Amino acids: CASSPQTGGYYEQYF.

In DNA, the CDR3 is TGCGCCAGCAGCTTGATGGAGGGTAGCTGGGGCTACACCTTC. It translates to CASSLMEGSWGYTF. The chain links TRBV5-1 to TRBJ1-2; D is ambiguous. Between the trimmed V and J ends, which lost 1 base and 8 bases, there was a span of 15 bases. In germline, CDR1 is SGHRS, CDR2 YFSETQ. The CDR3 is made up of 14 amino acids. Full variable domain (missing parts from reference TRBV5-1 and TRBJ1-2): KAGVTQTPRYLIKTRGQQVTLSCSPISGHRSVSWYQQTPGQGLQFLFEYFSETQRNKGNFPGRFSGRQFSNSRSEMNVSTLELGDSALYLCASSLMEGSWGYTFGSGTRLTVV.

The chain combines TRBV11-2 with TRBJ2-3; TRBD2 aligns across 9 bases. CDR1 SGHAT and CDR2 FQNNGV come from the germline V gene. After removal of 3 bases from V and 4 bases from J, the junction contained 5 bases not matched to a gene. The CDR3 is 15 amino acids. CDR3 in DNA: TGTGCCAGCAGCTTCTTGGCGGGAGGGCCAGATACGCAGTATTTT. Its translation: CASSFLAGGPDTQYF. The full variable domain, rest sourced from reference TRBV11-2 and TRBJ2-3, is EAGVAQSPRYKIIEKRQSVAFWCNPISGHATLYWYQQILGQGPKLLIQFQNNGVVDDSQLPKDRFSAERLKGVDSTLKIQPAKLEDSAVYLCASSFLAGGPDTQYFGPGTRLTVL.

The rearrangement uses TRBV11-1 and TRBJ1-2, with 8 positions matching TRBD1. Germline V lookup: CDR1 SGHAT, CDR2 FQDESV (reference sequence). The trim removed 6 bases at V and 7 bases at J, leaving 4 bases unmatched. The CDR3 runs to 12 residues. CDR3 region: CASRGQGSGYTF. The CDR3 DNA reads as TGTGCCAGCAGAGGACAGGGTTCTGGCTACACCTTC.

V and J are TRBV30 and TRBJ2-7; D might be TRBD2 (5 bases). The CDR3 sequence is 13 residues long. V dropped 0 bases and J dropped 5 bases, with 11 bases sitting between them. CDR1 and CDR2 from the germline V gene are GTSNPN and SVGIG (reference sequence). DNA for the CDR3: TGTGCCTGGAGTGTAACGGGGTTCGACGAGCAGTACTTC. This translates into CAWSVTGFDEQYF. Complete variable domain (other parts from reference TRBV30 and TRBJ2-7): SQTIHQWPATLVQPVGSPLSLECTVEGTSNPNLYWYRQAAGRGLQLLFYSVGIGQISSEVPQNLSASRPQDRQFILSSKKLLLSDSGFYLCAWSVTGFDEQYFGPGTRLTVT.

The chain is built from TRBV30 and TRBJ2-5, with D possibly being TRBD1 or TRBD2 (5 bases each). V lost 5 bases to trimming and J lost 4 bases, with 17 bases between them. CDR3 length: 14 amino acids. Germline CDR1 is GTSNPN and CDR2 is SVGIG (reference sequence). The chain's CDR3 is CAWGRAWGTETQYF. For the CDR3, the DNA is TGTGCCTGGGGTAGGGCTTGGGGGACAGAGACCCAGTACTTC.